These 9 T cell receptor beta chains were all obtained from the same sample, sequenced in a study of neurological immune-mediated disorders (dated by TCRdb to about 2019). Library preparation was by 5' RACE. For sequencing, an Illumina HiSeq 2500 was employed. Using fastp trimming at Q25 and MiXCR clonotype assembly, TCRdb reanalyzed the public sequencing data and kept in-frame beta chains. CDR3 protein duplicates are merged, each entry listing the most common genes and DNA. The sample contains about 52,000 distinct CDR3 sequences, approximately 3.9% of them found a single time. Jointly, the top ten make up 1.5% to 2% of the sample. Sequencing was performed on PBMCs. These receptors all come from a man aged 30 to 45 with multiple sclerosis.

The table lists this clonotype with many counts. The chain is built from TRBV7-6 and TRBJ2-7, with TRBD2 matching over 7 bases. The germline V gene has CDR1 SGHVS and CDR2 FNYEAQ. Losses at the gene ends were 0 bases for V and 4 bases for J; bases not matched to a gene: 0. The CDR3 spans 13 residues. The CDR3 is CASSLAGGYEQYF. The DNA for the CDR3 is TGTGCCAGCAGCTTAGCGGGGGGGTACGAGCAGTACTTC.

This clonotype has ten or more counts. J is TRBJ2-1 and V is TRBV5-1, with a possible D match to TRBD2 (5 bases). The V gene's germline CDR1 is SGHRS and CDR2 YFSETQ. Trimming removed 5 bases at V and 0 bases at J, with 9 bases between. CDR3 size: 14 residues. In nucleotides, the CDR3 is TGCGCCAGCAGTGGGAGTAGCTCCTACAATGAGCAGTTCTTC. Protein: CASSGSSSYNEQFF.

This clonotype showed up many times. The chain uses TRBV4-1 and TRBJ2-7; 8 bases fit TRBD1. The CDR3 has 14 amino acids. CDR1 MGHRA and CDR2 YSYEKL come from the germline V gene. Unmatched junction bases numbered 0, after V lost 0 bases and J lost 2 bases. CDR3: CASSQDRGPYEQYF. CDR3 in DNA: TGCGCCAGCAGCCAAGACAGGGGGCCCTACGAGCAGTACTTC.

This clonotype was observed at least ten times. For the CDR3, the DNA is TGTGCCAGCAGCCAAGTCGCGGAGACCCAGTACTTC. It specifies CASSQVAETQYF. V gene TRBV3-1 combines with J gene TRBJ2-5; no reliable D call. Between the trimmed V and J ends, which lost 1 base and 5 bases, there was a span of 5 bases. This CDR3 is built from 12 residues. Germline V lookup: CDR1 LGHDT, CDR2 YNNKEL (reference sequence).

This clonotype was seen many times. V is TRBV20-1 and J is TRBJ1-2; tentative D call: TRBD1 (6 bases). The CDR3 contains 13 residues. The germline V gene has CDR1 DFQATT and CDR2 SNEGSKA (reference sequence). V lost 3 bases and J 6 bases, leaving 14 bases between the germline ends. The CDR3 nucleotides are TGCAGTGCTAGGGATAAACAGGGCCATGGCTACACCTTC. It yields the protein CSARDKQGHGYTF.

This chain uses TRBV6-5 with TRBJ2-6; D possibly uses TRBD1 or TRBD2 (5 bases each). V shed 0 bases and J shed 2 bases, with 8 bases lying between them. Per the germline V gene, CDR1 is MNHEY and CDR2 is SVGAGI. The CDR3 is 16 amino acids. The CDR3 DNA reads as TGTGCCAGCAGTTACTCGAGAGGGGCTGGGGCCAACGTCCTGACTTTC. Residues: CASSYSRGAGANVLTF.

There are many counts of this clonotype. The genes are TRBV4-2 and TRBJ2-2, with 12 bases fitting TRBD2. This CDR3 has 19 amino acids. After removal of 0 bases from V and 0 bases from J, the junction contained 5 bases not matched to a gene. Per the germline V gene, CDR1 is LGHNA and CDR2 is YNFKEQ. This chain's CDR3 is CASSQEGLAGYANTGELFF. In DNA, the CDR3 is TGTGCCAGCAGCCAAGAGGGACTAGCGGGCTACGCGAACACCGGGGAGCTGTTTTTT.

There are a few counts of this clonotype. Possible read error: a much larger clone is one base away. V gene TRBV7-9 combines with J gene TRBJ2-1, with D maybe TRBD1 (5 bases). Germline-derived CDR1 and CDR2 are SEHNR and FQNEAQ (reference sequence). There are 13 residues in the CDR3. CDR3 nucleotide sequence: TGTGCCAGCAGCTTAGTAGGGGTGAATGAGCGGTTCTTC. This sequence encodes CASSLVGVNERFF.

This clonotype appeared many times. The chain couples TRBV5-1 to TRBJ2-5; perhaps TRBD2 as D (5 bases). Per the germline V gene, CDR1 is SGHRS and CDR2 is YFSETQ. The CDR3 contains 13 residues. V dropped 8 bases and J dropped 1 base, with 12 bases sitting between them. In DNA form, the CDR3 reads TGCGCCAGTACTACCGGACTCCAAGAGACCCAGTACTTC. As protein: CASTTGLQETQYF.